The 22 T cell receptor beta chains listed next were all sequenced from one sample in a study of control samples from healthy donors and cancer patients. TCRdb's copy holds only in-frame clones and misses some; the assay was immunoSEQ multiplex PCR. Of about 86,000 clones in the sample, about 93% were seen once. Sequencing was done on a sample of blood. The receptors stem from a woman in her late teens or twenties in good health.

This clone was counted a single time. The rearrangement joins TRBV5-1 to TRBJ1-1; TRBD1 matches 7 bases. This CDR3 has 14 amino acids. V shed 2 bases, J shed 4 bases, and the junction held 5 bases outside the gene matches. The V gene's germline CDR1 is SGHRS and CDR2 YFSETQ. CDR3 sequence reads: CASSFGDSVTEAFF. CDR3 coding DNA: TGCGCCAGCAGCTTCGGGGACAGCGTCACTGAAGCTTTCTTT.

The CDR3 here is CASKNVVGAVNTEAFF. The CDR3 region has the DNA TGTGCCAGCAAAAATGTGGTGGGGGCCGTGAACACTGAAGCTTTCTTT. The rearrangement links TRBV7-2 to TRBJ1-1; D is perhaps TRBD1 (6 bases). The V and J ends lost 7 bases and 0 bases respectively, with 18 bases between them. The CDR3 runs 16 residues. From germline, CDR1 is SGHTA and CDR2 FQGNSA.

V usage is TRBV5-6 and J usage is TRBJ1-1, with 7 bases matching TRBD1. Per the germline V gene, CDR1 is SGHDT and CDR2 is YYEEEE. Unmatched junction bases numbered 6, after V lost 4 bases and J lost 3 bases. The length of the CDR3 is 14 residues. The CDR3 DNA follows: TGTGCCAGCAGCAGGGACAGACTTGACACTGAAGCTTTCTTT. It codes for CASSRDRLDTEAFF.

This rearrangement joins TRBV7-3 to TRBJ2-1; 9 bases are a match to TRBD2. The CDR3 length is 17 residues. Trimming took 2 bases from V and 5 from J; bases not matched to a gene: 10. CDR1 is SGHTA, CDR2 FQGTGA, per germline. CDR3 sequence reads: CASSLSSGLARDNEQFF. DNA of the CDR3: TGTGCCAGCAGCTTATCCTCCGGACTAGCGAGAGACAATGAGCAGTTCTTC.

This chain links TRBV5-4 with TRBJ2-7; D is possibly TRBD1 (6 bases). The CDR3 contains 13 residues. V dropped 3 bases and J dropped 3 bases, with 10 bases sitting between them. From germline, CDR1 is SGHNT and CDR2 YYREEE (reference sequence). Written as DNA, the CDR3 is TGTGCCAGCAGCTCCCGGGACATCTACGAGCAGTACTTC. Translation gives CASSSRDIYEQYF.

The chain has TRBV28 and TRBJ1-1; possibly TRBD1 for D (6 bases). The length of the CDR3 is 15 residues. V shed 7 bases and J shed 0 bases, with 15 bases lying between them. Germline-derived CDR1 and CDR2 are MDHEN and SYDVKM. This CDR3 reads CASNQRGGMNTEAFF. Here the CDR3 DNA reads TGTGCCAGCAACCAGAGGGGGGGGATGAACACTGAAGCTTTCTTT.

The chain is built from TRBV6-2 or TRBV6-3 and TRBJ2-7; D tentatively reads TRBD1 or TRBD2 (6 bases each). V was clipped by 2 bases and J by 9 bases, with 8 bases between them. The CDR3 is 11 residues long. CDR1 is MNHEY and CDR2 is SVGEGT in the germline V gene. The CDR3 DNA reads as TGTGCCAGCAGTTACGGAGGGGGGCAGTACTTC. It specifies CASSYGGGQYF.

The V call is TRBV9, the J call TRBJ1-2; TRBD1 is a possible D gene (5 bases). The CDR3 totals 12 residues. Trimming stripped 0 bases from V and 8 bases from J, with 8 bases between. Germline-derived CDR1 and CDR2 are SGDLS and YYNGEE. The CDR3 loop is CASSVAGEGYTF. Here the CDR3 DNA reads TGTGCCAGCAGCGTAGCGGGGGAAGGCTACACCTTC.

V and J are TRBV5-4 and TRBJ2-2, with D uncertain. Trimming took 4 bases from V and 4 from J, leaving 11 bases between them. The CDR3 consists of 14 residues. CDR1 SGHNT and CDR2 YYREEE come from the germline V gene (reference sequence). Here the CDR3 reads CASSPGRSTGELFF. The CDR3 DNA is TGTGCCAGCAGCCCCGGACGAAGCACCGGGGAGCTGTTTTTT.

The chain combines TRBV11-2 with TRBJ2-7; D is uncertain. Trimming cost V 6 bases and J 2 bases, with 8 bases left between them. The CDR3 runs to 12 residues. Germline V gene sequence: CDR1 SGHAT, CDR2 FQNNGV. CDR3 loop: CASRGMTYEQYF. DNA of the CDR3: TGTGCCAGCAGGGGCATGACCTACGAGCAGTACTTC.

V is TRBV6-6 and J is TRBJ1-2; a weak D match, TRBD1 (6 bases). CDR1 is MNHNY, CDR2 SVGAGI, per germline (reference sequence). V dropped 6 bases and J dropped 4 bases, with 21 bases sitting between them. CDR3 length: 16 amino acids. For the CDR3, the DNA is TGTGCCAGCAGCGCATCTACAGGGTCAGGTGTCTATGGCTACACCTTC. Protein: CASSASTGSGVYGYTF.

This chain uses TRBV25-1 with TRBJ2-7; D gene unclear. Germline CDR1 is MGHDK and CDR2 is SYGVNS. The CDR3 has 15 residues. Trimming shortened V by 1 base and J by 0 bases, and 10 bases separated the two germline ends. The CDR3 spells CASSESGNFSYEQYF. As DNA, the CDR3 is TGTGCCAGCAGTGAATCGGGCAATTTCTCCTACGAGCAGTACTTC.

The J gene is TRBJ2-5, the V gene TRBV5-1; 7 bases are shared with TRBD1. Trimming removed 2 bases from V and 7 bases from J; junction bases left unmatched: 11. This CDR3 is 15 amino acids long. Germline V gives CDR1 SGHRS, CDR2 YFSETQ. CDR3 DNA: TGCGCCAGCAGCTTCCCCACCGGGACAGCCGGGACCCAGTACTTC. Protein sequence: CASSFPTGTAGTQYF.

The CDR3 nucleotides read TGCAGCGTTGTAGTGGGAAGGGGAGCCTCCTACGAGCAGTACTTC. Translation: CSVVVGRGASYEQYF. This chain uses TRBV29-1 with TRBJ2-7, with D tentatively TRBD1 or TRBD2 (5 bases each). The germline V gene encodes CDR1 SQVTM and CDR2 ANQGSEA. V lost 4 bases to trimming and J lost 0 bases, with 16 bases between them. CDR3 length equals 15 residues.

V is TRBV28 and J is TRBJ2-3; D may correspond to TRBD1 or TRBD2 (5 bases each). V was cut by 5 bases and J by 1 base, with 13 bases left in between. The CDR3 spans 15 residues. Per germline, CDR1 MDHEN and CDR2 SYDVKM. CDR3 protein: CASSPRGLGTDTQYF. In nucleotides, the CDR3 is TGTGCCAGCAGTCCCCGGGGCCTGGGCACAGATACGCAGTATTTT.

V usage is TRBV9 and J usage is TRBJ1-1; D gene uncertain. V was cut by 6 bases and J by 2 bases, with 14 bases left in between. The germline V gene has CDR1 SGDLS and CDR2 YYNGEE. This CDR3 is 14 amino acids long. The CDR3 sequence: CASNAGDFNTEAFF. Here the CDR3 DNA reads TGTGCCAGCAACGCTGGGGATTTTAACACTGAAGCTTTCTTT.

The chain is built from TRBV6-6 and TRBJ2-7; D perhaps matches TRBD2 (5 bases). V was shortened by 8 bases and J by 6 bases, with 38 bases between the two germline ends. From germline, CDR1 is MNHNY and CDR2 SVGAGI (reference sequence). CDR3 length: 20 residues. CDR3 DNA sequence: TGTGCCAGCCGCTACAAACCCACTAGAATTCTCACATCTGATCCTCCCGAGCAGTACTTC. Its translation: CASRYKPTRILTSDPPEQYF.

V and J are TRBV7-9 and TRBJ1-2; TRBD1 might be the D (6 bases). Looked up from germline, CDR1 is SEHNR and CDR2 is FQNEAQ (reference sequence). The ends were cut back, 6 bases at V and 9 bases at J, with 14 bases in the middle. The CDR3 is 12 amino acids. Here the CDR3 DNA reads TGTGCCAGCAGACGTAACAGGGATAGCTACACCTTC. This gives the protein CASRRNRDSYTF.

CDR3 region: CASSYKAGTISGNEQFF. CDR3 bases: TGTGCCAGCAGTTACAAGGCCGGGACAATCTCCGGTAATGAGCAGTTCTTC. V is TRBV2 and J is TRBJ2-1; D is perhaps TRBD1 (6 bases). V was trimmed by 5 bases and J by 7 bases, leaving 24 bases between them. CDR3 length equals 17 residues. Germline CDR1 is SNHLY and CDR2 is FYNNEI.

This sequence joins TRBV28 and TRBJ1-1, with unresolved D. The CDR3 runs 13 residues. Germline CDR1 is MDHEN and CDR2 is SYDVKM. V was trimmed by 7 bases and J by 2 bases, leaving 11 bases between them. In DNA form, the CDR3 reads TGTGCCAGCACACTTATCGTTAACACTGAAGCTTTCTTT. Its translation is CASTLIVNTEAFF.

The V and J genes are TRBV2 and TRBJ1-4; D gene ambiguous. The germline V gene has CDR1 SNHLY and CDR2 FYNNEI. V gave up 3 bases and J gave up 2 bases, with 7 bases separating them. CDR3 size: 14 residues. DNA for the CDR3: TGTGCCAGCAGTGAGGGCCGGACTAATGAAAAACTGTTTTTT. The encoded protein is CASSEGRTNEKLFF.

This clone appeared a single time. The DNA of the CDR3 is TGTGCCATCAGTGAGACACCGGCCACTGAAGCTTTCTTT. It translates to CAISETPATEAFF. V is TRBV10-3 and J is TRBJ1-1; no reliable D call. Trimming pared 2 bases from V and 4 bases from J, leaving 8 bases between. The CDR3 contains 13 residues. Germline CDR1 is ENHRY and CDR2 is SYGVKD.